Shown below are 3 T cell receptor beta chains from a single sample sequenced in a study of T cell responses to AZD1222 COVID-19 vaccine. Some clones are missing from TCRdb's copy, which holds only in-frame ones; the method was immunoSEQ multiplex PCR. The data contain approximately 190,000 clones, 80% to 95% of them seen just once; the ten biggest clones take up less than 1.5%. Sample: peripheral blood, taken on day 0 of AZD1222 vaccination. These receptors came from an adult in good health.

The chain joins TRBV6-6 to TRBJ1-1, with 7 bases matching TRBD1. There are 14 residues in the CDR3. Germline trimming cut 7 bases from V and 8 bases from J; bases unmatched to any gene: 13. The germline gives CDR1 MNHNY, CDR2 SVGAGI (reference sequence). This CDR3 is CASTIAQGNLEAFF. For the CDR3, the DNA is TGTGCCAGCACGATCGCACAGGGGAATTTAGAAGCTTTCTTT.

The chain employs TRBV28 and TRBJ2-3; 10 bases match TRBD2. Germline V gives CDR1 MDHEN, CDR2 SYDVKM. The CDR3 runs to 15 residues. The ends lost 5 bases at V and 3 bases at J; junction bases unmatched: 5. CDR3 sequence (DNA): TGTGCCAGCAGTATCACTAGCGGGGTGACAGATACGCAGTATTTT. This gives the protein CASSITSGVTDTQYF.

With regard to this clone: This CDR3 is also generated by other DNA sequences in the sample. The V and J genes are TRBV19 and TRBJ1-1, with 10 bases that match TRBD1. CDR1 and CDR2 (germline): LNHDA, SQIVND (reference sequence). V dropped 5 bases and J dropped 1; count of bases not matched to a gene: 4. The CDR3 runs 15 residues. DNA for the CDR3: TGTGCCAGTAGTCCTCGGACAGGGGGGAACACTGAAGCTTTCTTT. It is translated as CASSPRTGGNTEAFF.